This T cell receptor (beta chain) was documented in a study of PD-1 blockade in classical Hodgkin lymphoma. Findings of the study overall: Baseline diversity resembling that of newly diagnosed patients was seen in complete responders. Prior therapy or disease activity may underlie the repertoire differences, whose causes remain undefined. Unlike CD8+ TCR diversity, which did not rise significantly by C4D1, CD4+ TCR diversity did.

Each and every patient relapsed after autologous stem cell transplantation, and patients got differing brentuximab vedotin exposure. About this clone: Its antigen remains unknown.

Profiled with immunoSEQ multiplex PCR; TCRdb holds only in-frame clones, not every one. The sample shows more than 30,000 clones, around 76% of them seen only once. The source was peripheral blood mononuclear cells (PBMCs), collected before the second cycle of nivolumab. The receptor's source is a human donor with classical Hodgkin lymphoma.

As DNA, the CDR3 is TGTGCCAGCAGCCAAGTCGGACTAGCGGGGGGGAGGCAAGAGACCCAGTACTTC. Translated, it gives CASSQVGLAGGRQETQYF. The gene calls are TRBV4-2 and TRBJ2-5; TRBD2 aligns across 15 bases. V shed 1 base, J shed 2 bases, and the junction held 5 bases outside the gene matches. This CDR3 comprises 18 residues. Germline CDR1 and CDR2: LGHNA and YNFKEQ.